One and the same sample provided the 4 T cell receptor beta chains below, sequenced in a study of cytomegalovirus exposure and HLA in healthy donors. The PCR used 60 Vbeta and 13 Jbeta primers. The method was immunoSEQ multiplex PCR; TCRdb's version includes in-frame clones alone and lacks a portion of them. The sample lists around 80,000 clones, 60% to 85% seen once, with approximately 1.6% in the top ten. Sequenced input: PBMCs. Every receptor here comes from a man aged 35-49 years in good health and CMV-seronegative.

The chain employs TRBV19 and TRBJ2-7, with a possible D match to TRBD1 (6 bases). Between the trimmed V and J ends, which lost 3 bases and 7 bases, there was a span of 16 bases. Germline CDR1 LNHDA, CDR2 SQIVND (reference sequence). The CDR3 consists of 14 residues. The CDR3 sequence: CASSMGHPSYEQYF. CDR3 in DNA: TGTGCCAGTAGTATGGGACACCCTTCGTATGAGCAGTACTTC.

V and J are TRBV7-2 and TRBJ2-3; TRBD2 is a possible D gene (5 bases). The germline V gene has CDR1 SGHTA and CDR2 FQGNSA. The V and J ends lost 5 bases and 5 bases respectively, with 11 bases between them. The CDR3 covers 13 residues. The CDR3 loop is CASSLGIVDTQYF. Here the CDR3 DNA reads TGTGCCAGCAGCCTCGGGATAGTAGATACGCAGTATTTT.

The chain recombines TRBV15 with TRBJ2-7; D ambiguous. The CDR3 contains 14 residues. V was trimmed by 4 bases and J by 1 base, leaving 11 bases between them. Germline V gene sequence: CDR1 LNHNV, CDR2 YYDKDF (reference sequence). Here the CDR3 reads CATSIGAGSYEQYF. DNA of the CDR3: TGTGCCACCAGCATCGGCGCAGGTTCCTACGAGCAGTACTTC.

The chain couples TRBV6-4 to TRBJ2-1, with a weak D call TRBD2 (5 bases). Germline loops: CDR1 MRHNA, CDR2 SNTAGT. The V gene lost 2 bases and the J gene lost 9 bases, with 11 bases spanning the gap. The CDR3 has 13 residues. CDR3: CASSDPARGEQFF. CDR3 DNA: TGTGCCAGCAGTGACCCCGCACGGGGTGAGCAGTTCTTC.